The 2 T cell receptor beta chains listed next were all sequenced from one sample in a study of lymphopenia after photon versus proton radiotherapy (dated by TCRdb to the late 2010s). The library was obtained by the immunoSEQ multiplex PCR assay. Held by TCRdb, this immuneACCESS table contains in-frame sequences only and omits some clones. Under half of the omission traces to an unresolved V gene where checked; the cause of the rest is unknown. This sample has 20,000 to 30,000 clones in its table, and nearly 85% of those were observed once. The top ten constitute around 20% of the sample. The source material was peripheral blood, sampled from a patient treated with proton-based radiotherapy. The origin of the receptors is a woman aged 70-85 years with pancreatic cancer.

The V call is TRBV4-1, the J call TRBJ1-5, with TRBD1 matching 8 bases. Trimming at V came to 3 bases and at J to 6 bases, leaving 7 bases not matched to a gene. The CDR3 has 15 residues. Per the germline V gene, CDR1 is MGHRA and CDR2 is YSYEKL. The CDR3 sequence: CASSQNIQGGQPQHF. The CDR3 DNA reads as TGCGCCAGCAGCCAGAACATACAGGGGGGTCAGCCCCAGCATTTT.

The chain joins TRBV2 to TRBJ2-7; 11 nucleotides match TRBD2. Losses at the gene ends were 7 bases for V and 1 base for J; bases not matched to a gene: 3. Germline CDR1 reads SNHLY; CDR2 reads FYNNEI. The CDR3 covers 14 residues. CDR3 sequence (DNA): TGTGCCAGCACTAGGACTAGCGGGTCCTACGAGCAGTACTTC. Its protein is CASTRTSGSYEQYF.